The 25 T cell receptor beta chains given below trace back to one sample, sequenced in a study of shared clonotypes between healthy human individuals (dated by TCRdb to the early 2020s). Libraries came from the immunoSEQ multiplex PCR assay. TCRdb's version of the immuneACCESS table is confined to in-frame rearrangements and falls short of the full clone set. An unresolved V gene accounts for under half of the shortfall where checked; the remainder is of unknown origin. This sample is represented by roughly 2.2 million clones; just over 90% of them were singletons. The top ten clones comprise around 0.4% of the sample. Material for sequencing was naive CD4+ T cells from PBMCs. The cell subset or site label of this sample denotes: CD45RA+ positively selected. The receptors come from a man aged 18 to 35 in good health. Some clones in this sample may be carry-over from other donors' samples.

This clone occurred once. The chain joins TRBV18 to TRBJ2-5; D ambiguous. The germline CDR1 and CDR2 sequences are KGHSH and LQKENI. V lost 4 bases to trimming and J lost 5 bases, with 11 bases between them. The CDR3 has 13 amino acids. CDR3 DNA: TGTGCCAGCTCACTAGGCCTAATGGAGACCCAGTACTTC. Translating gives CASSLGLMETQYF. Full variable domain (outside the CDR3, taken from reference TRBV18 and TRBJ2-5): NAGVMQNPRHLVRRRGQEARLRCSPMKGHSHVYWYRQLPEEGLKFMVYLQKENIIDESGMPKERFSAEFPKEGPSILRIQQVVRGDSAAYFCASSLGLMETQYFGPGTRLLVL.

The rearrangement links TRBV4-1 to TRBJ1-1; D gene ambiguous. V lost 1 base, J lost 5 bases, and 11 bases lay in between. The length of the CDR3 is 14 residues. CDR1 MGHRA and CDR2 YSYEKL come from the germline V gene. The CDR3 loop reads CASSQGKGVTEAFF. The CDR3 DNA is TGCGCCAGCAGCCAAGGTAAGGGAGTTACTGAAGCTTTCTTT.

The rearrangement joins TRBV4-2 to TRBJ2-7; 11 bases are shared with TRBD2. This CDR3 spans 16 amino acids. Germline values: CDR1 LGHNA, CDR2 YNFKEQ. J was trimmed by 4 bases and V by 0 bases; bases with no gene match: 5. CDR3 loop: CASSQDPTSGKYEQYF. CDR3 sequence (DNA): TGTGCCAGCAGCCAAGATCCGACTAGCGGGAAATACGAGCAGTACTTC.

V is TRBV28 and J is TRBJ2-7, with D unresolved. The CDR3 contains 13 residues. Germline lookup yields CDR1 MDHEN and CDR2 SYDVKM. Between the trimmed V and J ends, which lost 4 bases and 4 bases, there was a span of 11 bases. The DNA of the CDR3 is TGTGCCAGCAGTTACTCAGTAGCATACGAGCAGTACTTC. As protein: CASSYSVAYEQYF.

This sequence joins TRBV7-2 and TRBJ1-2, with D possibly matching TRBD1 (5 bases). Trimming stripped 1 base from V and 4 bases from J, with 10 bases between. The length of the CDR3 is 14 residues. Germline lookup yields CDR1 SGHTA and CDR2 FQGNSA. The CDR3 nucleotides are TGTGCCAGCAGCTTAGACACAGGAAGCTATGGCTACACCTTC. Translating it yields CASSLDTGSYGYTF.

The chain combines TRBV5-1 with TRBJ2-5, with D perhaps TRBD1 (5 bases). The germline V gene has CDR1 SGHRS and CDR2 YFSETQ. This CDR3 has 14 amino acids. Deletions cut 5 bases from V and 2 bases from J, with 13 bases between. In DNA form, the CDR3 reads TGCGCCAGCAGTTCTAGGGGCCGGCAAGAGACCCAGTACTTC. Translation gives CASSSRGRQETQYF.

V and J are TRBV27 and TRBJ1-5; D perhaps matches TRBD1 (6 bases). Between the trimmed V and J ends, which lost 6 bases and 1 base, there was a span of 22 bases. This CDR3 contains 18 residues. Germline CDR1 MNHEY, CDR2 SMNVEV (reference sequence). This chain's CDR3 is CASRPISGALGSNQPQHF. DNA of the CDR3: TGTGCCAGCAGGCCCATCTCAGGGGCTTTAGGAAGCAATCAGCCCCAGCATTTT.

CDR3: CASSPWPSGNTIYF. The CDR3 DNA is TGCGCCAGCAGCCCCTGGCCCTCTGGAAACACCATATATTTT. V usage is TRBV4-1 and J usage is TRBJ1-3; the D is unclear. CDR1 is MGHRA and CDR2 is YSYEKL in the germline V gene. The V gene lost 4 bases and the J gene lost 0 bases, with 7 bases spanning the gap. This CDR3 is built from 14 residues.

The sample holds a few counts of this clone. V and J are TRBV6-1 and TRBJ1-2, with TRBD1 identical over 7 bases. Losses at the gene ends were 4 bases for V and 7 bases for J; bases not matched to a gene: 12. The germline gives CDR1 MNHNS, CDR2 SASEGT. CDR3 length: 15 amino acids. CDR3: CASSGTGGQVLGYTF. The CDR3 coding sequence is TGTGCCAGCAGTGGCACCGGAGGACAGGTCCTTGGCTACACCTTC.

This chain connects TRBV18 to TRBJ2-7, with D maybe TRBD1 (6 bases). Germline CDR1 reads KGHSH; CDR2 reads LQKENI. The CDR3 loop spans 14 amino acids. The V gene lost 3 bases and the J gene lost 3 bases, with 12 bases spanning the gap. CDR3 protein: CASSPQGTVYEQYF. The CDR3, as DNA: TGTGCCAGCTCACCCCAGGGGACGGTCTACGAGCAGTACTTC.

The V gene is TRBV4-2, the J gene TRBJ2-5, with D possibly being TRBD2 (6 bases). The CDR3 is 17 residues long. The germline CDR1 and CDR2 sequences are LGHNA and YNFKEQ. V lost 0 bases and J 5 bases, leaving 19 bases between the germline ends. The CDR3 loop is CASSQDGSRVGRETQYF. The CDR3 DNA follows: TGTGCCAGCAGCCAAGATGGTTCCCGGGTTGGGAGGGAGACCCAGTACTTC.

This clone has just one count. This chain uses TRBV11-2 with TRBJ1-3; D is unclear. This CDR3 region has 15 residues. The germline gives CDR1 SGHAT, CDR2 FQNNGV. The ends were cut back, 2 bases at V and 1 base at J, with 9 bases in the middle. In DNA form, the CDR3 reads TGTGCCAGCAGCTTATGGGCCGTTTCTGGAAACACCATATATTTT. Encoded protein: CASSLWAVSGNTIYF.

The chain is built from TRBV27 and TRBJ2-2, with 11 positions matching TRBD1. With V trimmed by 4 bases and J by 7 bases, 8 bases remained unmatched. The CDR3 is 16 amino acids. Germline V CDR1 and CDR2: MNHEY, SMNVEV (reference sequence). The CDR3 DNA reads TGTGCCAGCAGTTCTCGGGACAGGGGGGGGCACGGGGAGCTGTTTTTT. This translates into CASSSRDRGGHGELFF.

The chain joins TRBV11-3 to TRBJ2-1; 7 positions agree with TRBD2. After removal of 0 bases from V and 5 bases from J, the junction contained 4 bases not matched to a gene. The germline V gene encodes CDR1 SGHNT and CDR2 YENEEA. This CDR3 is built from 15 residues. The CDR3 DNA sequence: TGTGCCAGCAGCTTAGATGCGCTAGCGGACAATGAGCAGTTCTTC. It codes for CASSLDALADNEQFF.

V is TRBV9 and J is TRBJ1-1; D is unclear. The V end lost 2 bases, the J end lost 4 bases, and 9 bases lay between the germline ends. The CDR3 spans 13 residues. Germline V gives CDR1 SGDLS, CDR2 YYNGEE. Here the CDR3 DNA reads TGTGCCAGCAGCGTCGGGTTCGGCACTGAAGCTTTCTTT. Translated: CASSVGFGTEAFF.

Turning to this clone: Other DNA sequences within the sample encode an identical CDR3. The chain uses TRBV14 and TRBJ2-5, with unresolved D. This CDR3 is 12 amino acids long. The germline V gene encodes CDR1 SGHDN and CDR2 FVKESK. The V and J ends lost 1 base and 5 bases respectively, with 5 bases between them. The CDR3: CASSQGGETQYF. The CDR3 DNA reads TGTGCCAGCAGCCAAGGTGGGGAGACCCAGTACTTC.

The V and J genes are TRBV29-1 and TRBJ2-3; the D is unclear. This CDR3 contains 12 residues. Germline V lookup: CDR1 SQVTM, CDR2 ANQGSEA. V was pared by 3 bases and J by 2 bases, with 6 bases between. CDR3 bases: TGCAGCGTTGAGGTCTACACAGATACGCAGTATTTT. Its protein is CSVEVYTDTQYF.

Concerning this clone: The same CDR3 also results from other DNA sequences found in this sample. This chain joins TRBV19 and TRBJ1-1; D is unresolved. With 5 bases removed from V and 2 bases from J, the gap between germline ends came to 9 bases. The CDR3 runs 13 residues. Germline CDR1 and CDR2: LNHDA and SQIVND (reference sequence). The CDR3 sequence: CASSLRENTEAFF. The CDR3 DNA sequence: TGTGCCAGTAGTTTGAGAGAAAACACTGAAGCTTTCTTT.

A word on this clone: Other DNA sequences in this specimen translate into the identical CDR3. CDR3 loop: CSVGLLAKNIQYF. As DNA, the CDR3 is TGCAGCGTTGGCCTCCTAGCCAAAAACATTCAGTACTTC. The V gene is TRBV29-1, the J gene TRBJ2-4, with no clear D. The V gene lost 4 bases and the J gene lost 0 bases, with 7 bases spanning the gap. Germline-derived CDR1 and CDR2 are SQVTM and ANQGSEA. The CDR3 contains 13 residues.

This sequence joins TRBV14 and TRBJ1-1; the D is unclear. V lost 0 bases and J lost 3, with 23 bases in between. Germline CDR1 is SGHDN and CDR2 is FVKESK. CDR3 size: 19 residues. DNA of the CDR3: TGTGCCAGCAGCCAAGAAGGAACGGCTCTCTGGCGGAAACACACTGAAGCTTTCTTT. This codes for CASSQEGTALWRKHTEAFF.

This clone was counted a few times. Different DNA sequences within this sample yield the same CDR3. The chain is built from TRBV7-3 and TRBJ2-2; D is possibly TRBD1 (6 bases). Trimming took off 5 bases at V and 0 bases at J, with 13 bases between the two ends. Germline values: CDR1 SGHTA, CDR2 FQGTGA. The CDR3 runs 16 residues. In DNA form, the CDR3 reads TGTGCCAGCAGCCCCCGTGGGGGCGCGAACACCGGGGAGCTGTTTTTT. This encodes CASSPRGGANTGELFF.

V and J are TRBV6-6 and TRBJ2-2, with a possible D match to TRBD1 (6 bases). CDR1 is MNHNY and CDR2 is SVGAGI in the germline V gene (reference sequence). CDR3 size: 15 residues. V lost 10 bases and J lost 4, with 19 bases in between. The CDR3 nucleotides read TGTGCCACCGCGAACAGGGTAGTGAGCACCGGGGAGCTGTTTTTT. It specifies CATANRVVSTGELFF.

V usage is TRBV4-3 and J usage is TRBJ1-2, with a possible D match to TRBD1 (6 bases). Germline V lookup: CDR1 LGHNA, CDR2 YSLEER. V shed 0 bases and J shed 4 bases, with 15 bases lying between them. The CDR3 loop spans 16 amino acids. The CDR3 DNA reads TGCGCCAGCAGCCAAGATTGGAAGGCAGGGGTCTATGGCTACACCTTC. It translates to CASSQDWKAGVYGYTF.

The rearrangement links TRBV11-3 to TRBJ2-3; D ambiguous. Looked up from germline, CDR1 is SGHNT and CDR2 is YENEEA. The CDR3 is 15 amino acids. The V and J ends lost 4 bases and 6 bases respectively, with 17 bases between them. CDR3 coding DNA: TGTGCCAGCAGCTCTTACACAACTGAAGTGGATACGCAGTATTTT. This encodes CASSSYTTEVDTQYF.

This sequence joins TRBV19 and TRBJ2-7; 11 nucleotides agree with TRBD1. V lost 6 bases and J lost 4; bases outside the gene matches: 2. The CDR3 sequence is 13 residues long. Germline V gives CDR1 LNHDA, CDR2 SQIVND (reference sequence). CDR3 bases: TGTGCCAGTAGGGGGACAGGGGGGTACGAGCAGTACTTC. It is translated as CASRGTGGYEQYF.